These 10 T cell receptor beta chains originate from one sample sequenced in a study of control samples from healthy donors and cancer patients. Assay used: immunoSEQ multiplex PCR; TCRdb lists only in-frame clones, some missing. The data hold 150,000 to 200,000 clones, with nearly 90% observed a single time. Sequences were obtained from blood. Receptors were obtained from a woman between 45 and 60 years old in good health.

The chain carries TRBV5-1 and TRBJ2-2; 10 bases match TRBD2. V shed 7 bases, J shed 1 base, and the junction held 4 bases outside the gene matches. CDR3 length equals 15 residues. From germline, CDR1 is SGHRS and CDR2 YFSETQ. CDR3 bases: TGCGCCAGCCGCGGACTAGCGGAGAACACCGGGGAGCTGTTTTTT. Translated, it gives CASRGLAENTGELFF.

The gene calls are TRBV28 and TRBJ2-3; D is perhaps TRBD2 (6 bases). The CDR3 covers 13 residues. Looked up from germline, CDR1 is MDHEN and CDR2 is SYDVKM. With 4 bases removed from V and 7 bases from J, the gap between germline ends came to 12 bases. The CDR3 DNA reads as TGTGCCAGCAGTTCGCCGGGACTTAATACGCAGTATTTT. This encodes CASSSPGLNTQYF.

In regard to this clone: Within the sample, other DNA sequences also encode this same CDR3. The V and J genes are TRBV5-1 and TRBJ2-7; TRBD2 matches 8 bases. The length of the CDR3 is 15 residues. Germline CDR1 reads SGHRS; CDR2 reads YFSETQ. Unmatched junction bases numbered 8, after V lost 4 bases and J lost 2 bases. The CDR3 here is CASSPQGAGAYEQYF. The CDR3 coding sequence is TGCGCCAGCAGCCCCCAAGGAGCGGGAGCCTACGAGCAGTACTTC.

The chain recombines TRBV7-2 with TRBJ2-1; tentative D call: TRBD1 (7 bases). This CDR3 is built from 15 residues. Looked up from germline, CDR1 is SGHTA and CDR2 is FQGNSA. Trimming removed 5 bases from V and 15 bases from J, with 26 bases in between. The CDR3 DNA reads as TGTGCCAGCAGCCCAATTTCCCAGGGGGACTGGAGGGGGTTCTTC. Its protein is CASSPISQGDWRGFF.

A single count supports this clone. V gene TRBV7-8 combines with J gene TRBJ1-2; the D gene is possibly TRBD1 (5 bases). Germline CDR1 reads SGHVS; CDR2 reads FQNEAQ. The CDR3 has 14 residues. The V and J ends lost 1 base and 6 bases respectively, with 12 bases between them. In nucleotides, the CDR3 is TGTGCCAGCAGCTTAGAAGGCAGGGCGGATGGCTACACCTTC. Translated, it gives CASSLEGRADGYTF.

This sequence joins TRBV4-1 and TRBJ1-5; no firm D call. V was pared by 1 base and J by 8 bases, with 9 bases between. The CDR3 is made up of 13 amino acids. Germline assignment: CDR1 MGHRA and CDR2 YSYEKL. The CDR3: CASSQVTGEPQHF. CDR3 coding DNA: TGCGCCAGCAGCCAAGTAACCGGGGAGCCCCAGCATTTT.

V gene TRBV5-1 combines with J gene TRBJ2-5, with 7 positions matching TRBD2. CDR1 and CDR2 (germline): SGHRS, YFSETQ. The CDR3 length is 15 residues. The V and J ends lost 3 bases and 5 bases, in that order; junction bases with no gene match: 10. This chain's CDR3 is CASSSERGTTETQYF. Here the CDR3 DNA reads TGCGCCAGCAGCTCAGAACGGGGGACTACCGAGACCCAGTACTTC.

The CDR3, as DNA: TGTGCCAGCAGTTTCAGGACAGGGAAGGGAGGCTACACCTTC. Encoded protein: CASSFRTGKGGYTF. This chain links TRBV28 with TRBJ1-2; 8 bases line up with TRBD1. Germline V gene data show CDR1 as MDHEN and CDR2 as SYDVKM. There are 14 residues in the CDR3. V shed 3 bases, J shed 8 bases, and the junction held 8 bases outside the gene matches.

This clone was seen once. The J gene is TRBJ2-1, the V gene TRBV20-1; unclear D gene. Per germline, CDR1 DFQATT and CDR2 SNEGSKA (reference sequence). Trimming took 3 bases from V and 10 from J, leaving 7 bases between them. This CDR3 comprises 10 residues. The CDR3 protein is CSASQPEQFF. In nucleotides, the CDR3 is TGCAGTGCTAGCCAGCCGGAGCAGTTCTTC.

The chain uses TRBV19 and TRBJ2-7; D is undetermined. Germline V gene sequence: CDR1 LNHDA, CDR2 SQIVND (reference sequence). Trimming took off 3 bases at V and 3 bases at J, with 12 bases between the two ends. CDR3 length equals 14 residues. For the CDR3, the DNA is TGTGCCAGTAGTATCGGCAGCCGATACTACGAGCAGTACTTC. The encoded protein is CASSIGSRYYEQYF.